The text below deals with one T cell receptor (beta chain). The target antigen is unknown. A single base separates this from a much larger clone, so it may be a read error. Germline V gives CDR1 SQVTM, CDR2 ANQGSEA. V gave up 1 base and J gave up 0 bases; unmatched junction bases: 4. This CDR3 region has 16 residues. Then a second PCR, running about 6 to 11 cycles, was carried out with a sample-barcoded 5' primer and a J-beta primer mix. Each CDR3 protein is one row after TCRdb ran MiXCR on the 5' RACE reads. The profile covers about 1.7 million distinct CDR3 sequences, with over 25% appearing a single time and 7.7% taken by the ten largest. This sample was included in a study of blood T cells in healthy people across ages. Findings and limits, study-wide: Reliance upon unsorted PBMCs precluded definitive naive versus antigen-experienced comparison. Greater diversity and more naive CD4+ cells were seen in long-lived donors than in aged donors.

The V call is TRBV29-1, the J call TRBJ2-7, with 12 bases matching TRBD2. The sample was blood. This sequence originates from a woman in her twenties or thirties in good health. Here the CDR3 reads CSVEGTSGTSSYEQYF. CDR3 DNA: TGCAGCGTTGAAGGGACTAGCGGGACCAGCTCCTACGAGCAGTACTTC.